A selection of T cell receptor beta chains follows, all from one sample in a study of OX40 agonist ivuxolimab in advanced cancers. Clones were read by immunoSEQ multiplex PCR, and TCRdb kept only the in-frame ones, dropping some. The sample includes tens of thousands of clones, roughly 80% of them seen just once. This specimen was CD4+ or CD8+ T cells sorted from blood, taken in a trial of the OX40 agonist ivuxolimab. The receptors come from an adult with an advanced solid tumor such as melanoma, head and neck, liver or kidney cancer. Each CDR3 is given with its conserved first and last residue. Each record gives: V gene, clone size, D gene, J gene, CDR3 DNA, CDR3 protein. A D gene is named only where the DNA matches it firmly. Size values are once, few and many counts, or a class for expanded clones, and some rows have none.

V gene: TRBV27; clone size: -; D gene: TRBD1; J gene: TRBJ1-1; CDR3 DNA: TGTGCCAGCAGCGTAGGGGACAGGGTTACTGAAGCTTTCTTT; CDR3 protein: CASSVGDRVTEAFF
V gene: TRBV5-4; clone size: once; D gene: -; J gene: TRBJ1-4; CDR3 DNA: TGTGCCAGCAGCCGGGCAGGATATGAAAAACTGTTTTTT; CDR3 protein: CASSRAGYEKLFF
V gene: TRBV10-3; clone size: -; D gene: TRBD2; J gene: TRBJ2-3; CDR3 DNA: TGTGCCATCCGTAGCGGGACCAGCACAGATACGCAGTATTTT; CDR3 protein: CAIRSGTSTDTQYF
V gene: TRBV6-6; clone size: once; D gene: TRBD1; J gene: TRBJ1-2; CDR3 DNA: TGTGCCAGCAGTTACTCGAGGGACAGAAGTGGCTACACCTTC; CDR3 protein: CASSYSRDRSGYTF
V gene: TRBV28; clone size: -; D gene: -; J gene: TRBJ1-2; CDR3 DNA: TGTGCCAGCAGTTTTCTTTATGGCTACACCTTC; CDR3 protein: CASSFLYGYTF
V gene: TRBV11-2; clone size: -; D gene: -; J gene: TRBJ2-7; CDR3 DNA: TGTGCCAGCAGCTTAGTCCCTCGCGAGCAGTACTTC; CDR3 protein: CASSLVPREQYF
V gene: TRBV6-1; clone size: -; D gene: -; J gene: TRBJ1-4; CDR3 DNA: TGTGCCAGCAACCTAGTTCCGCAGAGTTATGAAAAACTGTTTTTT; CDR3 protein: CASNLVPQSYEKLFF
V gene: TRBV4-2; clone size: -; D gene: -; J gene: TRBJ2-5; CDR3 DNA: TGTGCCAGCAGCCAAGAACAGGGTCCTTTCAACTTC; CDR3 protein: CASSQEQGPFNF
V gene: TRBV10-1; clone size: -; D gene: -; J gene: TRBJ1-1; CDR3 DNA: TGCGCCAGCAGTGAGTCAAGATATCAAGGTCCAGCGAACACTGAAGCTTTCTTT; CDR3 protein: CASSESRYQGPANTEAFF
V gene: TRBV5-4; clone size: few; D gene: -; J gene: TRBJ2-1; CDR3 DNA: TGTGCCAGCAGCTTGCTCGGCAACGGGGAGCAGTTCTTC; CDR3 protein: CASSLLGNGEQFF